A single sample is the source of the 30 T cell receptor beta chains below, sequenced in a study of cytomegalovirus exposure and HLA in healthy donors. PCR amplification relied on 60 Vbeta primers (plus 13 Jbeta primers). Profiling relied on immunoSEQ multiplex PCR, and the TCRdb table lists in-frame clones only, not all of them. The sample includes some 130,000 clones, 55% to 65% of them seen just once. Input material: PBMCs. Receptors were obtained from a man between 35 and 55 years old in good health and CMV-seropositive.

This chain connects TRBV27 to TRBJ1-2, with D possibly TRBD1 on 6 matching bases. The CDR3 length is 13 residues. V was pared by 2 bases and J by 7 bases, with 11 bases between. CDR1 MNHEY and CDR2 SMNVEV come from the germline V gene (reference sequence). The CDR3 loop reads CASSLTGRGGYTF. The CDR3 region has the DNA TGTGCCAGCAGTTTAACAGGGAGGGGTGGCTACACCTTC.

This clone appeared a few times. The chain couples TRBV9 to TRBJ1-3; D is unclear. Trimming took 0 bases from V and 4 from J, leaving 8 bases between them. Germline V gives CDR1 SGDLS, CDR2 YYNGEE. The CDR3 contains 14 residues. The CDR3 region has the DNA TGTGCCAGCAGCGTAGTGTCAGGCGGAAACACCATATATTTT. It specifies CASSVVSGGNTIYF.

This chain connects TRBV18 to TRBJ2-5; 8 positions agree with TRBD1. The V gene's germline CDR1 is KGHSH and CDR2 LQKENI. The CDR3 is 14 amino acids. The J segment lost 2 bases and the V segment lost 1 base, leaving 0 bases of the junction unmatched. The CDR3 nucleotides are TGTGCCAGCTCACCACGGGACAGGCAAGAGACCCAGTACTTC. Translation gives CASSPRDRQETQYF. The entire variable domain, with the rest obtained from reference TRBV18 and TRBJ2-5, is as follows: NAGVMQNPRHLVRRRGQEARLRCSPMKGHSHVYWYRQLPEEGLKFMVYLQKENIIDESGMPKERFSAEFPKEGPSILRIQQVVRGDSAAYFCASSPRDRQETQYFGPGTRLLVL.

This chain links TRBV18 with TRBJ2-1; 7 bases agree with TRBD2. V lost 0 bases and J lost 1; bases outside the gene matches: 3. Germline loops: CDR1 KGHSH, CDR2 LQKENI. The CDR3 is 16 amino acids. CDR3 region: CASSPPGGGSYNEQFF. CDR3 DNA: TGTGCCAGCTCACCACCCGGGGGAGGGTCCTACAATGAGCAGTTCTTC.

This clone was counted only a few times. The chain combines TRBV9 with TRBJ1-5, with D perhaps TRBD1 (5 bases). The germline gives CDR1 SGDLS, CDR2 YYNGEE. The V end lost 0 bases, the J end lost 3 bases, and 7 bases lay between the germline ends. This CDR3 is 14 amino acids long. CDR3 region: CASSVGGDNQPQHF. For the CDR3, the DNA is TGTGCCAGCAGCGTAGGGGGGGACAATCAGCCCCAGCATTTT.

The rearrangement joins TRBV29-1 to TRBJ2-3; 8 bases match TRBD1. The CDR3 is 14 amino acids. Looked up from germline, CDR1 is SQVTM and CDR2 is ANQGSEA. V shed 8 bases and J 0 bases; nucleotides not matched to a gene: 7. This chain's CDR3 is CSIRTGSSTDTQYF. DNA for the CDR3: TGCAGCATCCGGACAGGGTCAAGCACAGATACGCAGTATTTT.

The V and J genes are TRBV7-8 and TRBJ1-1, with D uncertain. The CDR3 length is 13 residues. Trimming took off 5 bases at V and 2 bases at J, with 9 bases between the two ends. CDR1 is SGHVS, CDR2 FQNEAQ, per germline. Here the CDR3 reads CASSHPGNTEAFF. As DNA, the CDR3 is TGTGCCAGCAGCCACCCGGGAAACACTGAAGCTTTCTTT.

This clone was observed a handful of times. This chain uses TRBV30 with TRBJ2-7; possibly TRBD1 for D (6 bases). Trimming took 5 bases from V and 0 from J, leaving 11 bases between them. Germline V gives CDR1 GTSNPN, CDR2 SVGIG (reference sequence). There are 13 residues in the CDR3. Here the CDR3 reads CAWVRQDSYEQYF. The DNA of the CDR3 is TGTGCCTGGGTCCGACAGGACTCCTACGAGCAGTACTTC. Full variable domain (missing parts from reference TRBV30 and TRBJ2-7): SQTIHQWPATLVQPVGSPLSLECTVEGTSNPNLYWYRQAAGRGLQLLFYSVGIGQISSEVPQNLSASRPQDRQFILSSKKLLLSDSGFYLCAWVRQDSYEQYFGPGTRLTVT.

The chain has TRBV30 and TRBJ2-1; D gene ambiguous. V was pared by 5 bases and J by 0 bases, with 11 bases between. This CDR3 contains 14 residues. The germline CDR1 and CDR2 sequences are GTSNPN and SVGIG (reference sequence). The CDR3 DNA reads TGTGCCTGGTCCACCGCGAGCTCCTACAATGAGCAGTTCTTC. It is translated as CAWSTASSYNEQFF.

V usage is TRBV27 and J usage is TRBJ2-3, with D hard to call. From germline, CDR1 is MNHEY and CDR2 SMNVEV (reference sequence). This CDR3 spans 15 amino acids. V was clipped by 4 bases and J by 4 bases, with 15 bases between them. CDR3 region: CASSSRPLSADTQYF. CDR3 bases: TGTGCCAGCAGTTCTCGCCCCCTCAGTGCAGATACGCAGTATTTT.

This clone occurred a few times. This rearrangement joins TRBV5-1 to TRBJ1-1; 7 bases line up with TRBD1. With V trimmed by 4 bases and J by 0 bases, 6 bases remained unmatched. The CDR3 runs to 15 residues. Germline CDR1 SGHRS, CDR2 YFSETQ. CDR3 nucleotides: TGCGCCAGCAGCGGCACAGGGGTCCTGAACACTGAAGCTTTCTTT. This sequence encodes CASSGTGVLNTEAFF.

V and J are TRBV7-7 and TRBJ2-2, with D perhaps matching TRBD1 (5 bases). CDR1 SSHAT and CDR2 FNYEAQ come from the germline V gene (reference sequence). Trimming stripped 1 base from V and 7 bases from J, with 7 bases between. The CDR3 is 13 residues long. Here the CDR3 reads CASSLGQGGELFF. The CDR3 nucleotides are TGTGCCAGCAGCTTAGGGCAGGGCGGGGAGCTGTTTTTT.

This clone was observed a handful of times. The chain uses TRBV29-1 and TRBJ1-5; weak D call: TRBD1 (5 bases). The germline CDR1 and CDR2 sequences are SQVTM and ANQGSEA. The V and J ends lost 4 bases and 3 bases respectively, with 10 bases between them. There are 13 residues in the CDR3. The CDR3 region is CSVVGQDNQPQHF. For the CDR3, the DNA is TGCAGCGTTGTCGGACAAGACAATCAGCCCCAGCATTTT.

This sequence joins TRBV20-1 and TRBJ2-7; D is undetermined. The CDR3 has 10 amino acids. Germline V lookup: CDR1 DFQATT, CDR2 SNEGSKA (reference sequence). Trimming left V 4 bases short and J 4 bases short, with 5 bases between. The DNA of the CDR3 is TGCAGTGCTATACTTTACGAGCAGTACTTC. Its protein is CSAILYEQYF.

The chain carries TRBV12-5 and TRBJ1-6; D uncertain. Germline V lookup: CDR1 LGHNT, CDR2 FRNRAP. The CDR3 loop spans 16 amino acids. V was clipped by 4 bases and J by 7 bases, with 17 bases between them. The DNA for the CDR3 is TGTGCTAGTGGTTCGATAGTGGGAGGGTGGAATTCACCCCTCCACTTT. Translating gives CASGSIVGGWNSPLHF.

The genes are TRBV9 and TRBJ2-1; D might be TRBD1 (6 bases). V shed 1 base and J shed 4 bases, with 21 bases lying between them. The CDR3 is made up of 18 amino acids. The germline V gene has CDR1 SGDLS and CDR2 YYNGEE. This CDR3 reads CASSVQVEVGTHYNEQFF. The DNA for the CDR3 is TGTGCCAGCAGCGTACAGGTGGAAGTTGGGACACATTACAATGAGCAGTTCTTC.

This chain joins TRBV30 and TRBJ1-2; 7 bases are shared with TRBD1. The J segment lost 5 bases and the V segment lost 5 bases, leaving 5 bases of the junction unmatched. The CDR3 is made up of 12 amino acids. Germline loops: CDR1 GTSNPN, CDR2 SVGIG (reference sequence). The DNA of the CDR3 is TGTGCCTGGGACGGCAGGGGGTATGGCTACACCTTC. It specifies CAWDGRGYGYTF.

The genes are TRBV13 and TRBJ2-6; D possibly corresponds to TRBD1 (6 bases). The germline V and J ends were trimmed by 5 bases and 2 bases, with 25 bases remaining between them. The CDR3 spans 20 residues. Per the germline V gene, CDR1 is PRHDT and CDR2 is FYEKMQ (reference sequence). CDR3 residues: CASSHRNRQVGTAGANVLTF. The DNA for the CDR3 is TGTGCCAGCAGCCATCGAAACCGACAGGTAGGGACGGCTGGGGCCAACGTCCTGACTTTC.

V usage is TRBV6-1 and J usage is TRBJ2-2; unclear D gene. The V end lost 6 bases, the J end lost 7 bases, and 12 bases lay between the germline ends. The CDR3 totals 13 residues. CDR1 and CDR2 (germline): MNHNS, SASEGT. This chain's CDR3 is CASRPSEVGELFF. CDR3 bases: TGTGCCAGCAGACCGAGTGAAGTCGGGGAGCTGTTTTTT.

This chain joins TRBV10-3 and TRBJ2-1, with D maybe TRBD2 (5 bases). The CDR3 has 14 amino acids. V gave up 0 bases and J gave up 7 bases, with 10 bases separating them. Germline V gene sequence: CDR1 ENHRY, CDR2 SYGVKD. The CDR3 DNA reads TGTGCCATCAGTGAGTCACTAGATCGGAATGAGCAGTTCTTC. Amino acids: CAISESLDRNEQFF.

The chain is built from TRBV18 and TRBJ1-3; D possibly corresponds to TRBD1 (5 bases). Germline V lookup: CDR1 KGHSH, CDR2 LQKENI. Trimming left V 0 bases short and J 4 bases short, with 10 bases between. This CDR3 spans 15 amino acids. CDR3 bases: TGTGCCAGCTCACCACCGGGACTTTGGGGAAACACCATATATTTT. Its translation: CASSPPGLWGNTIYF.

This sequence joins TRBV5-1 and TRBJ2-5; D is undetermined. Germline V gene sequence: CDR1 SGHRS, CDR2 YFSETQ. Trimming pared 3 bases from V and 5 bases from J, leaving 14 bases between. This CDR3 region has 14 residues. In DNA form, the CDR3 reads TGCGCCAGCAGCTGGAACGCGGTTGGGGAGACCCAGTACTTC. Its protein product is CASSWNAVGETQYF.

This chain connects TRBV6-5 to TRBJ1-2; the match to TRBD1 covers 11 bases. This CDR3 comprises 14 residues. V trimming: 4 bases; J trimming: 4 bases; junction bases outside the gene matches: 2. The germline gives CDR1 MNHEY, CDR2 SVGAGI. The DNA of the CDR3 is TGTGCCAGCAGTTGGGGACAGGGGGGCTATGGCTACACCTTC. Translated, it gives CASSWGQGGYGYTF.

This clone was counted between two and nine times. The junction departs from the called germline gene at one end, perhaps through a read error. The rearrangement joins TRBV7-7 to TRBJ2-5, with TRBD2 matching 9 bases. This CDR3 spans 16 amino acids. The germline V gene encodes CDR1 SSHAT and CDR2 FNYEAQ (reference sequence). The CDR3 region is CASSLSLAGGQETQYF. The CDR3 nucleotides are TGTGCTAGCAGCTTATCCCTCGCGGGAGGGCAAGAGACCCAGTACTTC.

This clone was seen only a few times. Here the CDR3 reads CASSAPTGEKLFF. CDR3 nucleotide sequence: TGTGCCAGCAGCGCGCCCACAGGTGAAAAACTGTTTTTT. The V gene is TRBV9, the J gene TRBJ1-4; tentatively, D is TRBD1 (5 bases). The V gene lost 3 bases and the J gene lost 7 bases, with 10 bases spanning the gap. This CDR3 comprises 13 residues. Per the germline V gene, CDR1 is SGDLS and CDR2 is YYNGEE.

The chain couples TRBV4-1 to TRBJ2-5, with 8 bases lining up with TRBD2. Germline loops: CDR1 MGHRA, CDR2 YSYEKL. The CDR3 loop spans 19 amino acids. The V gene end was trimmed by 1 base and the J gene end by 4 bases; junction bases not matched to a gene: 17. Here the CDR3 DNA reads TGCGCCAGCAGCCAAGTCGGTCCGGGAAGGCTAGCGGGCTTAGAGACCCAGTACTTC. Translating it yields CASSQVGPGRLAGLETQYF.

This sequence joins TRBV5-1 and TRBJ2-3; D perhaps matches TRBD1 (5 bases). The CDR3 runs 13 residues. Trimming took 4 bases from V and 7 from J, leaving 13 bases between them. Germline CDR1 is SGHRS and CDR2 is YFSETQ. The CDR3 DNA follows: TGCGCCAGCAGCGAACCCCAGGGATATACGCAGTATTTT. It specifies CASSEPQGYTQYF.

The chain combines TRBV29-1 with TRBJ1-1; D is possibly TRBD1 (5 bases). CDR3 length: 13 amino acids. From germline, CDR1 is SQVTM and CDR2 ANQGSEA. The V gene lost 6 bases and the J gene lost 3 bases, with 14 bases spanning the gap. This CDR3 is CSVAGSGDTEAFF. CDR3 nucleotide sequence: TGCAGCGTGGCGGGGTCGGGGGACACTGAAGCTTTCTTT.

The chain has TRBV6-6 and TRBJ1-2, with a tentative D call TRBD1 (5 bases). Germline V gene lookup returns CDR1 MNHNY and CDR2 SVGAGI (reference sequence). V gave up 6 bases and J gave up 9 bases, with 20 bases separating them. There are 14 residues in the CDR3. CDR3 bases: TGTGCCAGCAGCCTACCCGGGACCGGGGGTAGCTACACCTTC. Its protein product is CASSLPGTGGSYTF.

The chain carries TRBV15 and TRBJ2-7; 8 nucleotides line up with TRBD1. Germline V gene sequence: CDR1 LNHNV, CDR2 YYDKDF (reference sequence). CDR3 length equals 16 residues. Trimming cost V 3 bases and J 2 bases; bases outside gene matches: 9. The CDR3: CATSSPRTGRTYEQYF. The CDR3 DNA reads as TGTGCCACCAGCAGCCCCAGGACAGGGCGGACCTACGAGCAGTACTTC.